This TCR beta chain was captured by sequencing in a study of T cell repertoires in cytomegalovirus infection. At the level of the study: Epitope selection comprised recently identified HLA-C-restricted CMV epitopes and well-studied HLA-B-restricted CMV epitopes. In public TCR beta signatures, there were indications of both CMV infection and matching HLA type.

Using its own MiXCR run on the reads, TCRdb lists one record per CDR3 protein. Of approximately 280,000 distinct CDR3 sequences listed, 22% are singletons. The junction had 7 bases not matched to a gene; V was cut back by 8 bases and J by 3 bases. The CDR3 has 15 residues. Germline CDR1 reads KGHDR; CDR2 reads SFDVKD. Concerning this clonotype: Antigen unknown.

This TCR was sampled from a human donor in good health (CMV status not recorded). Some clones in this sample may be carry-over from other donors' samples. The sample was cultured PBMCs, taken from culture after CMV antigen stimulation. The V gene is TRBV24-1, the J gene TRBJ2-1, with 9 nucleotides matching TRBD2. The CDR3 DNA follows: TGTGCCACCAATACCGGTAGCGGGAGCTACAATGAGCAGTTCTTC. Protein: CATNTGSGSYNEQFF.